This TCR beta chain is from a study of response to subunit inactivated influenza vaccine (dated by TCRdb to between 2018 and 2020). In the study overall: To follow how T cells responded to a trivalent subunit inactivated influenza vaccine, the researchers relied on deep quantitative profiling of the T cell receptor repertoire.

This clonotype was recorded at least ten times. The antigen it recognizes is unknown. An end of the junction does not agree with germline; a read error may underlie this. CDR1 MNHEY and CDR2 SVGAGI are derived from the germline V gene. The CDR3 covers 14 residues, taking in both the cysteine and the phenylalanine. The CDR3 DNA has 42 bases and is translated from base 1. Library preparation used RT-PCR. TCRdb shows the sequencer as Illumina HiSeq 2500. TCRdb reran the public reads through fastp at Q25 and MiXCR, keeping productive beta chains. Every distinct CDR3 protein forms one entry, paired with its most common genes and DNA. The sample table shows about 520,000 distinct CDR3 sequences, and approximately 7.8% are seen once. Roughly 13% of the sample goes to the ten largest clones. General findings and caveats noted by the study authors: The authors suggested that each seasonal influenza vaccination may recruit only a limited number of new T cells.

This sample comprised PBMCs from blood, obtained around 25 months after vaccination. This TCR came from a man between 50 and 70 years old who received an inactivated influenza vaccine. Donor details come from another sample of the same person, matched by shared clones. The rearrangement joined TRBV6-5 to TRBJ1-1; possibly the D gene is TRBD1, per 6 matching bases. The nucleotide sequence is TGTGCCAGCAGTGACTCGGGGGGCGAACGCCAAGCTTTCTTT. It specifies CASSDSGGERQAFF.